These T cell receptor beta chains were read from a single sample in a study of blood T cell repertoires in COVID-19. Data came from immunoSEQ multiplex PCR; TCRdb stores just in-frame clones and leaves some out. This sample has tens of thousands of clones, with 82% found just once. Sequenced sample: peripheral blood. Every receptor here comes from a woman aged 60-75 years with acute or convalescent COVID-19. CDR3s include the opening cysteine and the closing phenylalanine or tryptophan. D genes are given only for firm matches. Clone size appears in some rows only: once, few, many, or a class for an expanded clone.

TRBJ2-5	TRBV6-5	.	.	TGTGCCAGCACCACCCGGGGGGCCGGGGAGACCCAGTACTTC	CASTTRGAGETQYF
TRBJ2-1	TRBV25-1	.	.	TGTGCCAGCAGTGCACCAATAACAAGCTCCTACAATGAGCAGTTCTTC	CASSAPITSSYNEQFF
TRBJ1-1	TRBV20-1	.	.	TGCAGTGCTATTCGACAGAGTGAAGCTTTCTTT	CSAIRQSEAFF
TRBJ2-2	TRBV18	.	.	TGTGCCAGCTCCCCAGACAGTAACACCGGGGAGCTGTTTTTT	CASSPDSNTGELFF
TRBJ2-5	TRBV5-1	TRBD2	.	TGCGCCAGCAGCTTAGGACTAGCGGGAGCGGGACAAGAGACCCAGTACTTC	CASSLGLAGAGQETQYF
TRBJ2-7	TRBV7-2	.	.	TGTGCCAGCAGCTCCGTACAGGGAAACGAGCAGTACTTT	CASSSVQGNEQYF
TRBJ2-7	TRBV5-4	.	.	TGTGCCAGCAGCTTGGCACCTACCCACTACGAGCAGTACTTC	CASSLAPTHYEQYF
TRBJ1-1	TRBV7-9	.	.	TGTGCCAGCAGCTTAGTGGCGGCTGAAGCTTTCTTT	CASSLVAAEAFF
TRBJ2-7	TRBV5-1	.	.	TGCGCCAGCAGGAAGGAGGGCTACGAGCAGTACTTC	CASRKEGYEQYF
TRBJ2-3	TRBV5-1	TRBD1	.	TGCGCCAGCAGCTCAGGACAGGGACGATTGTATACGCAGTATTTT	CASSSGQGRLYTQYF
TRBJ1-2	TRBV28	TRBD1	.	TGTGCCAGCAAGCGTCAGGGGGCCTATGGCTACACCTTC	CASKRQGAYGYTF
TRBJ1-6	TRBV6-1	.	.	TGTGCCAGCAGTGAATACAGGGAAATCTCCTATAATTCACCCCTCCACTTT	CASSEYREISYNSPLHF
TRBJ1-1	TRBV25-1	.	.	TGTGCCAGCAGTGAATATGGGGCCCTCGGGACTGAAGCTTTCTTT	CASSEYGALGTEAFF
TRBJ1-2	TRBV30	.	.	TGTGCCTGGAGGGACAGCGCTAGGGGTCGGAATGGCTACACCTTC	CAWRDSARGRNGYTF
TRBJ2-3	TRBV30	TRBD2	few	TGTGCCTGGAGTTGGGGACGGGGGGGCGCAGATACGCAGTATTTT	CAWSWGRGGADTQYF
TRBJ2-2	TRBV9	TRBD2	.	TGTGCCAGCAGCGTAGGGACTAGTTTTAACACCGGGGAGCTGTTTTTT	CASSVGTSFNTGELFF
TRBJ2-4	TRBV6-1	TRBD1	.	TGTGCCAGCAGTGACACAGGGGCAGCCAAAAACATTCAGTACTTC	CASSDTGAAKNIQYF
TRBJ1-2	TRBV28	TRBD1	few	TGTGCCACAGGACAGGGGAGCTATGGCTACACCTTC	CATGQGSYGYTF
TRBJ2-7	TRBV6-5	TRBD1	.	TGTGCCAGCAGACAGGGGAGTGACTACGAGCAGTACTTC	CASRQGSDYEQYF
TRBJ1-2	TRBV5-6	TRBD1	.	TGTGCCAGCAGCTTGGCCACAGGGGGTAGGGGCTACACCTTC	CASSLATGGRGYTF
TRBJ1-5	TRBV15	.	.	TGTGCCACCAGCAGAGAGAGAGACAGGTGGGAGCATTTT	CATSRERDRWEHF
TRBJ2-3	TRBV29-1	.	.	TGCAGCGTTGAACTAGCCCACGATACGCAGTATTTT	CSVELAHDTQYF
TRBJ2-1	TRBV6-5	.	few	TGTGCCGTCATGCCCCCAATACAGGGTTGGGCTGAGCAGTTCTTC	CAVMPPIQGWAEQFF
TRBJ1-1	TRBV12-3/TRBV12-4	.	once	TGTGCCAGCAAAAATGGGGGGGCGGAGAGAGCTTTCTTT	CASKNGGAERAFF